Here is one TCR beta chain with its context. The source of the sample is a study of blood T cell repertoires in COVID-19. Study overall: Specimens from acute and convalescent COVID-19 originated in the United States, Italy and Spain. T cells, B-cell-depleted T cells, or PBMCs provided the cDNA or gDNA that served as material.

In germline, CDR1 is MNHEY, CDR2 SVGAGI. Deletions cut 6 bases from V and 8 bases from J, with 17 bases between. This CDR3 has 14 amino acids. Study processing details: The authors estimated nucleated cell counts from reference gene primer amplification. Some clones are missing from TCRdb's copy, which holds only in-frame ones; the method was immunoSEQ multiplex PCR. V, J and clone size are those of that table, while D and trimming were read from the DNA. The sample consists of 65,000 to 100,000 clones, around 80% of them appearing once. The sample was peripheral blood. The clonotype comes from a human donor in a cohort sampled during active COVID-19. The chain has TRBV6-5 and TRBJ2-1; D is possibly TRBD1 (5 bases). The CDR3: CASRLHRFQYEQFF. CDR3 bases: TGTGCCAGCAGGCTTCACAGGTTTCAATATGAGCAGTTCTTC.